This TCR beta chain was recovered during a study of cytomegalovirus exposure and HLA in healthy donors. Study at large: Earlier, 150 million to 200 million T cells were analyzed, and 117 million unique TCR beta sequences were found among them.

General study findings and limits: According to a later analysis, most TCR beta chains associated with CMV appeared HLA-restricted. TCR beta sequences reportedly predicted most subjects' HLA-A and HLA-B alleles accurately. Data from an earlier analysis indicated that most TCR beta V segments were productive either about 90% or about 30% of the time.

The CDR3 runs to 16 residues. Losses at the gene ends were 3 bases for V and 7 bases for J; bases not matched to a gene: 9. Germline V CDR1 and CDR2: MGHDK, SYGVNS. As for this clone: Its antigen is still unknown.

Use of 60 Vbeta and 13 Jbeta primers characterized the PCR. The table came from immunoSEQ multiplex PCR; TCRdb's copy has only in-frame clones and leaves some out. The repertoire holds around 110,000 clones, around 60% seen once, with roughly 8.6% in the top ten. This TCR came from a middle-aged woman in good health and CMV-seropositive. The sample was PBMCs. The chain employs TRBV25-1 and TRBJ2-1; 10 nucleotides match TRBD2. CDR3 bases: TGTGCCAGCAGTGACCCTCCGGGACTAGCGTCGAATGAGCAGTTCTTC. Protein product: CASSDPPGLASNEQFF.